This T cell receptor (beta chain) was captured in a study of CD8 T cells in Susac syndrome. As for the study in general: Clinically active disease was present in about 6 of the sequenced Susac syndrome patients. Eight of these patients were in remission. Findings and caveats of the study: Susac CD8+ clonal expansion peaked in TEMRA cells and active patients.

V lost 3 bases, J lost 0 bases, and 21 bases lay in between. The germline V gene has CDR1 SQVTM and CDR2 ANQGSEA. The CDR3 loop spans 18 amino acids. Reverse transcription of about 0.45 to 1 ug RNA was carried out with random hexamers. TCR beta CDR3 was amplified by immunoSEQ multiplex PCR. This amplification extended across 54 Vbeta and 13 Jbeta segments. TCRdb redid the calling of the immunoSEQ multiplex PCR reads with MiXCR, one entry per CDR3 protein. This sample carries more than 95,000 distinct CDR3 sequences, over 85% of them seen once, and the ten largest clones take about 0.19%. In the case of this clonotype: Its antigen is unidentified.

Input material: CD8+ T cells from PBMCs. The receptor comes from a human donor with Susac syndrome. V usage is TRBV29-1 and J usage is TRBJ2-1, with no clear D. The CDR3 loop reads CSVDGRSRDPSSYNEQFF. CDR3 sequence (DNA): TGCAGCGTTGATGGCAGGTCCCGAGATCCGAGCTCCTACAATGAGCAGTTCTTC.